This T cell receptor beta chain was found in a study of T cells after yellow fever vaccination. Study-wide background: Investigators used CD3, CD45RA, CCR7 and CD95 to sort the EM, EMRA, CM and Tscm memory subsets.

TCRdb reanalysed the 5' RACE reads using MiXCR and keeps one entry per CDR3 protein. This table holds 46,000 or so distinct CDR3 sequences, around 6.8% found once. V lost 1 base and J lost 4, with 16 bases in between. This CDR3 is 15 amino acids long. The germline V gene encodes CDR1 SQVTM and CDR2 ANQGSEA. This clonotype was counted many times. This receptor was identified in a man aged 25 to 40 who received the YFV17D yellow fever vaccine. The rearrangement joins TRBV29-1 to TRBJ1-2, with D tentatively TRBD1 (5 bases). The source was PBMCs, either bulk or a sorted T-cell subset (CD4+, CD8+, memory, or dextramer-sorted; not recorded which), collected 45 days after the yellow fever booster vaccination. CDR3 in amino acids: CSVEGQGPRVYGYTF. DNA for the CDR3: TGCAGCGTTGAAGGTCAGGGCCCCCGGGTCTATGGCTACACCTTC.